One and the same sample provided the 9 T cell receptor beta chains below, sequenced in a study of T-cell memory formation after mild COVID-19 (dated by TCRdb to about 2021). Libraries were made using 5' RACE. Sequencing was performed on an Illumina NovaSeq 6000. TCRdb applied fastp at Q25 and MiXCR to the public reads, then kept only in-frame beta chains. Every entry covers one CDR3 protein and lists the most common genes and DNA from its rows. This sample is represented by 90,000 to 120,000 distinct CDR3 sequences; under 15% of them were singletons. Together, the top ten hold less than 40% of the sample. The sample comprised PBMCs or a T cell subset sorted from them (not recorded which). The receptors were gathered from a man aged 18 to 30 who had mild COVID-19 (a few samples of this study predate the infection). The sample titles of this study are shuffled in the database, so cell type and time point are left out; the donor was told from shared clones.

There are many counts of this clonotype. This chain joins TRBV2 and TRBJ2-1, with a possible D match to TRBD1 (6 bases). Germline assignment: CDR1 SNHLY and CDR2 FYNNEI. Trimming removed 6 bases at V and 10 bases at J, with 13 bases between. This CDR3 is 12 amino acids long. CDR3: CASSLRGGEQFF. In DNA form, the CDR3 reads TGTGCCAGCAGCCTCAGGGGCGGGGAGCAGTTCTTC.

CDR3 nucleotides: TGTGCCAGCAGTCCGGGACAGGGATTCACTGAAGCTTTCTTT. Translated, it gives CASSPGQGFTEAFF. J is TRBJ1-1 and V is TRBV12-3 or TRBV12-4; 9 positions agree with TRBD1. The CDR3 is 14 residues long. Trimming took 5 bases from V and 4 from J; bases not matched to a gene: 5.

V usage is TRBV4-1 and J usage is TRBJ2-1; 7 bases map to TRBD2. This CDR3 spans 15 amino acids. The germline CDR1 and CDR2 sequences are MGHRA and YSYEKL. Trimming took 1 base from V and 12 from J; bases not matched to a gene: 12. The CDR3: CASSQVFGGGPRQFF. The CDR3 DNA is TGCGCCAGCAGCCAAGTCTTTGGCGGGGGTCCTAGGCAGTTCTTC.

The sample holds many counts of this clonotype. As DNA, the CDR3 is TGTGCCAGCAGTTACACCACTACAGGGGGCGGCGGAGACGAGCAGTACTTC. Translation: CASSYTTTGGGGDEQYF. The gene calls are TRBV6-2 or TRBV6-3 and TRBJ2-7; 9 nucleotides align to TRBD1. Trimming removed 2 bases from V and 5 bases from J; junction bases left unmatched: 13. The CDR3 length is 17 residues. Germline CDR1 and CDR2: MNHEY and SVGEGT.

This rearrangement joins TRBV5-1 to TRBJ2-5; the D gene is possibly TRBD2 (5 bases). The CDR3 extends over 17 amino acids. The ends were cut back, 2 bases at V and 5 bases at J, with 22 bases in the middle. Germline CDR1 is SGHRS and CDR2 is YFSETQ. DNA for the CDR3: TGCGCCAGCAGCTTTGCCCCACCCCGGGTGTCGGGGGAGACCCAGTACTTC. The encoded protein is CASSFAPPRVSGETQYF.

This clonotype was detected many times. This chain connects TRBV20-1 to TRBJ2-1, with 7 nucleotides matching TRBD2. The CDR3 is made up of 15 amino acids. Germline V gene data show CDR1 as DFQATT and CDR2 as SNEGSKA (reference sequence). Trimming cost V 0 bases and J 4 bases; bases outside gene matches: 6. The CDR3 DNA follows: TGCAGTGCTAGAGATTCTAGCGGAGCATACAATGAGCAGTTCTTC. Its protein product is CSARDSSGAYNEQFF.

The V call is TRBV7-9, the J call TRBJ2-1; D is uncertain. Trimming shortened V by 4 bases and J by 5 bases, and 3 bases separated the two germline ends. The germline CDR1 and CDR2 sequences are SEHNR and FQNEAQ (reference sequence). The CDR3 is 11 amino acids. CDR3 DNA sequence: TGTGCCAGCAGCTCAGACAATGAGCAGTTCTTC. Translated, it gives CASSSDNEQFF.

The chain joins TRBV29-1 to TRBJ2-7; D may be TRBD1 or TRBD2 (6 bases each). Per germline, CDR1 SQVTM and CDR2 ANQGSEA. The CDR3 consists of 13 residues. V was trimmed by 4 bases and J by 2 bases, leaving 12 bases between them. CDR3: CSVGGGSTYEQYF. The CDR3 bases are TGCAGCGTTGGAGGGGGGAGCACCTACGAGCAGTACTTC.

The chain links TRBV11-2 to TRBJ2-1, with D uncertain. CDR1 and CDR2 from the germline V gene are SGHAT and FQNNGV. The V end lost 2 bases, the J end lost 10 bases, and 9 bases lay between the germline ends. The CDR3 contains 12 residues. CDR3 bases: TGTGCCAGCAGCTTATCTAGGTTGGAGCAGTTCTTC. Protein: CASSLSRLEQFF.